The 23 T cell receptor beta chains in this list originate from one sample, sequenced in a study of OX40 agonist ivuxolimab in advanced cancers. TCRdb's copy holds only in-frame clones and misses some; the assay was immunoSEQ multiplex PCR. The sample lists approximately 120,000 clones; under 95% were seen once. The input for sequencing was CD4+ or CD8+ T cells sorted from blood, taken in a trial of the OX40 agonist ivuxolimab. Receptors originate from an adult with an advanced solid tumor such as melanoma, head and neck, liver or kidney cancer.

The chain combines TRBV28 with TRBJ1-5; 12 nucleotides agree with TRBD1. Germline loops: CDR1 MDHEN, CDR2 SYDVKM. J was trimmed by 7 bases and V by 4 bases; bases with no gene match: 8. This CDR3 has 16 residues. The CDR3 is CASSSPGQGAGQPQHF. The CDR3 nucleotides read TGTGCCAGCAGTTCCCCGGGACAGGGGGCAGGGCAGCCCCAGCATTTT.

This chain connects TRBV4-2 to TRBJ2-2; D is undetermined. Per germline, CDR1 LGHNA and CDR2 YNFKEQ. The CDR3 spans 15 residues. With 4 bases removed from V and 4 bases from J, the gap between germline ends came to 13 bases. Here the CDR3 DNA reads TGTGCCAGCAGCCCTTCCGTTCTGCCCACCGGGGAGCTGTTTTTT. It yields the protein CASSPSVLPTGELFF.

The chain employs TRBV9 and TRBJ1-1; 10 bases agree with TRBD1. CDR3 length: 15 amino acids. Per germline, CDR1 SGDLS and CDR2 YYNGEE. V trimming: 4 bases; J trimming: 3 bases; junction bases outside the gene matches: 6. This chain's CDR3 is CASSTQGQGHTEAFF. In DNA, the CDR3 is TGTGCCAGCAGCACCCAGGGACAGGGGCACACTGAAGCTTTCTTT. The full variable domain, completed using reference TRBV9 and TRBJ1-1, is DSGVTQTPKHLITATGQRVTLRCSPRSGDLSVYWYQQSLDQGLQFLIQYYNGEERAKGNILERFSAQQFPDLHSELNLSSLELGDSALYFCASSTQGQGHTEAFFGQGTRLTVV.

DNA for the CDR3: TGTGCCAGCAGCGTAGGAGGGTCGGCTGAAGCTTTCTTT. It yields the protein CASSVGGSAEAFF. V is TRBV9 and J is TRBJ1-1; no firm D call. V dropped 0 bases and J dropped 6 bases, with 9 bases sitting between them. The germline V gene encodes CDR1 SGDLS and CDR2 YYNGEE. The CDR3 covers 13 residues.

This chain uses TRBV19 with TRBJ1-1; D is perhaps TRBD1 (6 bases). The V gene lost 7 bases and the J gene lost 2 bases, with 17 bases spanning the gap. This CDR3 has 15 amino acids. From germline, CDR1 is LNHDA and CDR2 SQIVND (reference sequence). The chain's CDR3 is CASTEETGTNTEAFF. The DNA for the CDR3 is TGTGCCAGTACCGAGGAAACAGGGACCAACACTGAAGCTTTCTTT.

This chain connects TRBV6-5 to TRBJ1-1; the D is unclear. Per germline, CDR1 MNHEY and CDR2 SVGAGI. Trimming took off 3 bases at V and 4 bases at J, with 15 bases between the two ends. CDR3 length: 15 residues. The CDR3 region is CASSYSQGVGTEAFF. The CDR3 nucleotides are TGTGCCAGCAGTTATTCGCAAGGCGTCGGCACTGAAGCTTTCTTT.

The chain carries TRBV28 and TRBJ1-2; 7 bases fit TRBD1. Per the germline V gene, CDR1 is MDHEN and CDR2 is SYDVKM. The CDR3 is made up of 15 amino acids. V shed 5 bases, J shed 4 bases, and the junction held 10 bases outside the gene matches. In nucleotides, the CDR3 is TGTGCCAGCAGTCCCCGACAGGGATGGGGCTATGGCTACACCTTC. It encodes CASSPRQGWGYGYTF.

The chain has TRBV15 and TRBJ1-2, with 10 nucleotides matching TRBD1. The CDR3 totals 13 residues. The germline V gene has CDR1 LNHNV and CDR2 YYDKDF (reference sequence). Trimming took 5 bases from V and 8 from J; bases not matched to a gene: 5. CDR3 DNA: TGTGCCACCAGCCGGGACAGGGGACACGGCTACACCTTC. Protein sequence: CATSRDRGHGYTF.

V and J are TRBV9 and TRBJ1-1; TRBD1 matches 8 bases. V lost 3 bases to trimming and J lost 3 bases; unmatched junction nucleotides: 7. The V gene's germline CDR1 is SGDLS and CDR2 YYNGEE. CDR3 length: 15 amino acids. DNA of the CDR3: TGTGCCAGCAGCGGTGACAGGGGTTGGGACACTGAAGCTTTCTTT. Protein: CASSGDRGWDTEAFF.

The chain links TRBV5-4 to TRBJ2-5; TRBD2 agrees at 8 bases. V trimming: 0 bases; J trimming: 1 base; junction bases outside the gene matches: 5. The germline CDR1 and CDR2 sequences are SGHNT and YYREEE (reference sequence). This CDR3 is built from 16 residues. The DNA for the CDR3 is TGTGCCAGCAGCTTGGAGGCTAGCGGGCTCCAAGAGACCCAGTACTTC. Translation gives CASSLEASGLQETQYF.

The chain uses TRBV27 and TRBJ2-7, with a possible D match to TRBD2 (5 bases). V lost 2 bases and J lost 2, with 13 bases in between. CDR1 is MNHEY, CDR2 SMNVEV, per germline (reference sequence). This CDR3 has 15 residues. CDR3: CASSLSGERPYEQYF. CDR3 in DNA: TGTGCCAGCAGTTTAAGCGGCGAGCGTCCCTACGAGCAGTACTTC.

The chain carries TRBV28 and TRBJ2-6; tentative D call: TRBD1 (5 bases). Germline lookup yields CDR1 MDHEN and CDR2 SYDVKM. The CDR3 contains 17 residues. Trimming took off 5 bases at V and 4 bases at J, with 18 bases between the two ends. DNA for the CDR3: TGTGCCAGCAGTGGGGCCTTAGGTGTAACGGGGGCCAACGTCCTGACTTTC. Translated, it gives CASSGALGVTGANVLTF.

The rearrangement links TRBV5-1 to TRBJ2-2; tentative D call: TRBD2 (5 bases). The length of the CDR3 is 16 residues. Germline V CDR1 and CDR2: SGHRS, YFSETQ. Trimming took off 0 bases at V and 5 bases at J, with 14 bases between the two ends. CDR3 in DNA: TGCGCCAGCAGCTTGGGAGGCCTTAGGAGGACCGGGGAGCTGTTTTTT. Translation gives CASSLGGLRRTGELFF.

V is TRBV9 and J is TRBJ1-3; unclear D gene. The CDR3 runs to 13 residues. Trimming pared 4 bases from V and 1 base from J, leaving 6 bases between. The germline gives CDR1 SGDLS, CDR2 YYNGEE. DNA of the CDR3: TGTGCCAGCAGCCTCTTTTCTGGAAACACCATATATTTT. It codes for CASSLFSGNTIYF.

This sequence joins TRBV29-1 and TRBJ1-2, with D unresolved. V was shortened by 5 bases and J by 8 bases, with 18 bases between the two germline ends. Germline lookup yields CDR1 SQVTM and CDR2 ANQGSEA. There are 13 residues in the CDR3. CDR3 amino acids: CSVLVGRRGGYTF. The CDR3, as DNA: TGCAGCGTTCTAGTGGGTAGAAGAGGCGGCTACACCTTC.

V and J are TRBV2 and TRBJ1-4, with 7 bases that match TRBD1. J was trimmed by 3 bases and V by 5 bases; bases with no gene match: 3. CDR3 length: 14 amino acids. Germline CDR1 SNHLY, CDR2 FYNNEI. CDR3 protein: CASSNRGANEKLFF. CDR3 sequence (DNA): TGTGCCAGCAGTAACAGGGGAGCTAATGAAAAACTGTTTTTT.

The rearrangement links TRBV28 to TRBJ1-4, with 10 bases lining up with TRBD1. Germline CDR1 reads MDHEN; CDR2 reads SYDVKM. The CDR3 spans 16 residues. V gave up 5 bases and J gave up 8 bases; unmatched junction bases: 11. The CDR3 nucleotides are TGTGCCAGCAGTCCAACCGGACAGGGGGTCAGAGAAAAACTGTTTTTT. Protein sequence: CASSPTGQGVREKLFF.

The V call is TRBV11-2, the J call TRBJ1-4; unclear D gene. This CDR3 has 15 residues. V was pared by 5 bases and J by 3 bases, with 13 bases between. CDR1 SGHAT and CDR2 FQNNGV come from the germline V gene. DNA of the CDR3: TGTGCCAGCAGCCCCCGGTGGGTCTCTAATGAAAAACTGTTTTTT. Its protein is CASSPRWVSNEKLFF.

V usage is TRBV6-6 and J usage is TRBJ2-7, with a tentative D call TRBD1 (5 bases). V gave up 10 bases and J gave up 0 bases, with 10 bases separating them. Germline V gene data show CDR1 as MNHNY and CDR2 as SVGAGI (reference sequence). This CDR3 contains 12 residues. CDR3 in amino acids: CATRQSSYEQYF. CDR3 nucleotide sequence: TGTGCCACCCGACAGAGCTCCTACGAGCAGTACTTC.

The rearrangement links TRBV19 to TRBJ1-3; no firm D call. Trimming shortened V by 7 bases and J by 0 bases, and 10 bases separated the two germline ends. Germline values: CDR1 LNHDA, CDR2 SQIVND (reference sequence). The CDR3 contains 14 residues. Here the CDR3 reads CASNPMSSGNTIYF. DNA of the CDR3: TGTGCCAGTAACCCGATGAGCTCTGGAAACACCATATATTTT.

CDR3 in DNA: TGTGCCAGCAGCTTAGAGCAACGGGGACAGGGTCACGAGCAGTACTTC. This gives the protein CASSLEQRGQGHEQYF. The chain couples TRBV11-2 to TRBJ2-7; 9 bases agree with TRBD1. After removal of 0 bases from V and 5 bases from J, the junction contained 8 bases not matched to a gene. Germline V gene lookup returns CDR1 SGHAT and CDR2 FQNNGV. This CDR3 has 16 residues.

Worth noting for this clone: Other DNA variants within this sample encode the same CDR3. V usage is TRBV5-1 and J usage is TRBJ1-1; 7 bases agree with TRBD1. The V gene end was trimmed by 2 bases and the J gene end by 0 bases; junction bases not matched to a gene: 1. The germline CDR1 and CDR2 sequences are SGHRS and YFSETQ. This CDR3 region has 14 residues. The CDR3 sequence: CASSLGTVNTEAFF. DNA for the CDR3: TGCGCCAGCAGCTTAGGGACAGTGAACACTGAAGCTTTCTTT.

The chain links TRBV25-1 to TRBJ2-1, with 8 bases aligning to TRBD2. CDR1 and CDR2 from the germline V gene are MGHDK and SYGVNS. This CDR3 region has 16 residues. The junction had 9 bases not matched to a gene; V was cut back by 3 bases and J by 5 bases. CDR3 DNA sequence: TGTGCCAGCAGTGATACCCGGCCGGGAGGGCACAATGAGCAGTTCTTC. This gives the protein CASSDTRPGGHNEQFF.